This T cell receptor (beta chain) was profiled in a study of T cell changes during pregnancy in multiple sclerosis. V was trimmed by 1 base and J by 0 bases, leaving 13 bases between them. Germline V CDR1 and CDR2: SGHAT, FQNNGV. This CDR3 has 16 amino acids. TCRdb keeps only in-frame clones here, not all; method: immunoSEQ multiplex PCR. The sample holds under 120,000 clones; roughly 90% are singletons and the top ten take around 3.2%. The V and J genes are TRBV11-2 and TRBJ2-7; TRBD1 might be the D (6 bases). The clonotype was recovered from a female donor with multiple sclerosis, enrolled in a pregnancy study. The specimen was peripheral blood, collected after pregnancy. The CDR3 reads CASSLVSGTHSYEQYF. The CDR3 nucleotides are TGTGCCAGCAGCTTAGTTTCGGGGACACACTCCTACGAGCAGTACTTC.